The T cell receptor beta chain described here comes from a study of T cells in women clearing cervical HPV infection. Study at large: Case blood was drawn a median roughly 160 days after lesion detection. Findings and caveats of the study: TRBV6-7 relative abundance averaged approximately 0.1% in cases and 0.15% to 0.2% in controls. Timing of associations relative to infection is unclear; T-cell subsets were not isolated.

On this clone: What it binds is not known. With the read ending 3 residues before the CDR3 end, the germline J gene is used to fill in that end.

The CDR3 extends over 12 amino acids. Germline-derived CDR1 and CDR2 are SGHDT and YYEEEE. Trimming left V 2 bases short and J 5 bases short, with 8 bases between. The table came from immunoSEQ multiplex PCR; TCRdb's copy has only in-frame clones and leaves some out. The table lists some 30,000 clones. All participants had a single incident cervical HPV16 infection, and prevalent HPV16 infections were excluded. This clonotype was obtained from a woman aged 18 to 75 with a cervical HPV16 infection that either progressed to CIN3+ or cleared (not recorded which). The rearrangement joins TRBV5-6 to TRBJ2-7; D is possibly TRBD2 (5 bases). Sample: blood buffy coat. The CDR3 DNA, read in part, is TGTGCCAGCAGCTTTCTGAGGGACGAG. Translated: CASSFLRDE. The whole CDR3 region reads CASSFLRDEQYF.